This T cell receptor beta chain is from a study of PD-1 blockade in classical Hodgkin lymphoma. Study outcomes and limitations: Only CD4+ TCR diversity, not CD8+, had risen significantly by C4D1. No one has yet defined what causes the repertoire differences, which may be disease activity or prior therapy.

Some clones are missing from TCRdb's copy, which holds only in-frame ones; the method was immunoSEQ multiplex PCR. The repertoire holds roughly 21,000 clones, with around 85% as singletons. Time point in this sample: cycle 4 day 1 (C4D1), after 6 weeks of nivolumab. All patients experienced relapse after autologous stem cell transplantation, and brentuximab vedotin exposure was variable. A word on this clone: Its target is unknown.

The source is a human donor with classical Hodgkin lymphoma. The sequencing used peripheral blood mononuclear cells (PBMCs), collected before the fourth cycle of nivolumab.

CDR3 region: CASSPFGTGGFGELFF. For the CDR3, the DNA is TGTGCCAGCAGTCCCTTTGGGACAGGGGGCTTCGGGGAGCTGTTTTTT. The chain combines TRBV2 with TRBJ2-2; 12 nucleotides align to TRBD1. The CDR3 is made up of 16 amino acids. CDR1 is SNHLY and CDR2 is FYNNEI in the germline V gene. The ends lost 5 bases at V and 7 bases at J; junction bases unmatched: 8.